A single sample is the source of the 16 T cell receptor beta chains below, sequenced in a study of OX40 agonist ivuxolimab in advanced cancers. Generated by immunoSEQ multiplex PCR, the TCRdb table keeps only in-frame clones and is missing some. The sample includes fewer than 70,000 clones, 80% to 90% seen only once; the top ten take around 1.7%. Here the sequenced sample was CD4+ or CD8+ T cells sorted from blood, taken in a trial of the OX40 agonist ivuxolimab. The receptor set was obtained from an adult with an advanced solid tumor such as melanoma, head and neck, liver or kidney cancer.

This clone was seen once. The CDR3 DNA follows: TGCGCCAGCAGCTTGGATAGGGTACCCCCCTACGAGCAGTACTTC. The encoded protein is CASSLDRVPPYEQYF. The chain combines TRBV5-1 with TRBJ2-7; D is ambiguous. V was trimmed by 0 bases and J by 2 bases, leaving 12 bases between them. The CDR3 consists of 15 residues. The V gene's germline CDR1 is SGHRS and CDR2 YFSETQ.

This chain links TRBV28 with TRBJ1-2, with TRBD1 matching over 9 bases. CDR3 size: 14 residues. Germline lookup yields CDR1 MDHEN and CDR2 SYDVKM. V lost 6 bases to trimming and J lost 7 bases; unmatched junction nucleotides: 9. The CDR3, as DNA: TGTGCCAGCAGATTCCCGGGACAGGGATTTGGCTACACCTTC. This gives the protein CASRFPGQGFGYTF.

The table lists this clone with a count of one. The chain couples TRBV7-2 to TRBJ2-2, with 9 bases aligning to TRBD1. Germline V CDR1 and CDR2: SGHTA, FQGNSA. CDR3 length: 15 residues. The J segment lost 4 bases and the V segment lost 5 bases, leaving 5 bases of the junction unmatched. CDR3 coding DNA: TGTGCCAGCAGCCGGACAGGGGAGTCCACCGGGGAGCTGTTTTTT. It codes for CASSRTGESTGELFF.

The CDR3 protein is CASSSGQGEGGAGYTF. CDR3 bases: TGCGCCAGCAGCTCGGGACAGGGGGAAGGTGGAGCTGGCTACACCTTC. V gene TRBV5-1 combines with J gene TRBJ1-2, with 11 bases aligning to TRBD1. The CDR3 has 16 residues. The ends lost 3 bases at V and 7 bases at J; junction bases unmatched: 11. Germline V gene data show CDR1 as SGHRS and CDR2 as YFSETQ. Drawing the rest from reference TRBV5-1 and TRBJ1-2, the complete variable domain is KAGVTQTPRYLIKTRGQQVTLSCSPISGHRSVSWYQQTPGQGLQFLFEYFSETQRNKGNFPGRFSGRQFSNSRSEMNVSTLELGDSALYLCASSSGQGEGGAGYTFGSGTRLTVV.

This sequence joins TRBV27 and TRBJ2-1; D may correspond to TRBD1 or TRBD2 (6 bases each). The CDR3 consists of 17 residues. Trimming pared 7 bases from V and 0 bases from J, leaving 19 bases between. Per the germline V gene, CDR1 is MNHEY and CDR2 is SMNVEV (reference sequence). CDR3 in amino acids: CASTITRGGRSYNEQFF. The DNA of the CDR3 is TGTGCCAGCACCATCACTCGAGGGGGGCGCTCCTACAATGAGCAGTTCTTC.

The chain recombines TRBV28 with TRBJ2-5; D is perhaps TRBD1 (5 bases). This CDR3 has 13 residues. From germline, CDR1 is MDHEN and CDR2 SYDVKM. V was pared by 5 bases and J by 7 bases, with 14 bases between. This chain's CDR3 is CASSKQGLGTQYF. CDR3 in DNA: TGTGCCAGCAGTAAGCAGGGATTGGGGACCCAGTACTTC. Full variable domain (remainder filled in from reference TRBV28 and TRBJ2-5): DVKVTQSSRYLVKRTGEKVFLECVQDMDHENMFWYRQDPGLGLRLIYFSYDVKMKEKGDIPEGYSVSREKKERFSLILESASTNQTSMYLCASSKQGLGTQYFGPGTRLLVL.

This clone has only one observation. The CDR3 coding sequence is TGTGCCAGTAGTCCATCCGGAGGCTCCTACAATGAGCAGTTCTTC. Its protein product is CASSPSGGSYNEQFF. The chain couples TRBV19 to TRBJ2-1; D possibly corresponds to TRBD2 (5 bases). V lost 5 bases, J lost 0 bases, and 11 bases lay in between. Looked up from germline, CDR1 is LNHDA and CDR2 is SQIVND (reference sequence). The CDR3 sequence is 15 residues long.

The chain employs TRBV4-3 and TRBJ2-2; no definite D call. Germline CDR1 and CDR2: LGHNA and YSLEER. This CDR3 is built from 16 residues. Trimming left V 0 bases short and J 1 base short, with 9 bases between. CDR3: CASSQDRAENTGELFF. CDR3 nucleotide sequence: TGCGCCAGCAGCCAAGATAGAGCAGAGAACACCGGGGAGCTGTTTTTT.

DNA for the CDR3: TGTGCCAGCTTAGGAGGCAGAGCTAACTATGGCTACACCTTC. Amino acids: CASLGGRANYGYTF. This chain connects TRBV7-2 to TRBJ1-2, with no clear D. CDR1 SGHTA and CDR2 FQGNSA come from the germline V gene. V lost 8 bases to trimming and J lost 0 bases, with 13 bases between them. The CDR3 runs 14 residues.

CDR3 amino acids: CASRTGPYEQYF. The CDR3 DNA reads as TGTGCCAGCAGAACCGGCCCCTACGAGCAGTACTTC. This chain uses TRBV6-5 with TRBJ2-7; D gene ambiguous. Trimming removed 6 bases at V and 2 bases at J, with 8 bases between. CDR1 is MNHEY, CDR2 SVGAGI, per germline. The CDR3 has 12 residues.

The J gene is TRBJ2-5, the V gene TRBV9, with TRBD1 matching 7 bases. The V and J ends lost 2 bases and 4 bases, in that order; junction bases with no gene match: 8. CDR1 SGDLS and CDR2 YYNGEE come from the germline V gene. CDR3 length equals 15 residues. CDR3 amino acids: CASSVSPQGSETQYF. CDR3 nucleotides: TGTGCCAGCAGCGTCTCCCCACAGGGGTCAGAGACCCAGTACTTC.

The rearrangement uses TRBV21-1 and TRBJ1-2. TRBV21-1 constitutes a pseudogene. The CDR3 is 13 residues long. CDR3 amino acids: CASRSEIGTGYTF. DNA of the CDR3: TGTGCCAGCAGATCAGAGATAGGGACCGGCTACACCTTC.

V and J are TRBV7-3 and TRBJ2-3, with TRBD2 matching 7 bases. The CDR3 is 13 residues long. Germline CDR1 SGHTA, CDR2 FQGTGA. Unmatched junction bases numbered 3, after V lost 3 bases and J lost 6 bases. The DNA for the CDR3 is TGTGCCAGCAGCTTTGCGGGAGCCGATACGCAGTATTTT. Translating gives CASSFAGADTQYF.

The chain has TRBV27 and TRBJ2-1, with TRBD2 identical over 9 bases. Germline assignment: CDR1 MNHEY and CDR2 SMNVEV (reference sequence). V was clipped by 0 bases and J by 6 bases; unmatched bases: 9. The CDR3 consists of 17 residues. In DNA, the CDR3 is TGTGCCAGCAGTTTATCTCGGGGGGCTAGCGGGATCAATGAGCAGTTCTTC. Protein sequence: CASSLSRGASGINEQFF.

The chain links TRBV28 to TRBJ2-4, with 9 nucleotides matching TRBD2. The CDR3 is 12 residues long. Germline V gene sequence: CDR1 MDHEN, CDR2 SYDVKM. V gave up 3 bases and J gave up 15 bases; unmatched junction bases: 6. For the CDR3, the DNA is TGTGCCAGCAGTTTTCTTAGCGGGAGTAGGTACTTC. Translated: CASSFLSGSRYF.

This chain connects TRBV30 to TRBJ1-4; D unresolved. Per the germline V gene, CDR1 is GTSNPN and CDR2 is SVGIG (reference sequence). The CDR3 totals 13 residues. V was shortened by 0 bases and J by 1 base, with 3 bases between the two germline ends. The CDR3 region has the DNA TGTGCCTGGAGTGTATTAACTAATGAAAAACTGTTTTTT. It yields the protein CAWSVLTNEKLFF.